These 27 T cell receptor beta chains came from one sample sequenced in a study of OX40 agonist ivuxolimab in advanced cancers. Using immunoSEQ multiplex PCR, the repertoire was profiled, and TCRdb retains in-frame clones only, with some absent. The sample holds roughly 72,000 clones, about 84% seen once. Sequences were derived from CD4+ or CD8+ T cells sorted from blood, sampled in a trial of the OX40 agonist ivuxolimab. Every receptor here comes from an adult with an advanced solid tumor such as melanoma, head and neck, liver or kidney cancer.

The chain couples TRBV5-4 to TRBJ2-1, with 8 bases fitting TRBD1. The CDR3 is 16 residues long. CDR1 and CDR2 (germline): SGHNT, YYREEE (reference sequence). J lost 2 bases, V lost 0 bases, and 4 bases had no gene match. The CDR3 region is CASSLAGQGAYNEQFF. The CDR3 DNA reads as TGTGCCAGCAGCTTGGCAGGACAGGGAGCCTACAATGAGCAGTTCTTC.

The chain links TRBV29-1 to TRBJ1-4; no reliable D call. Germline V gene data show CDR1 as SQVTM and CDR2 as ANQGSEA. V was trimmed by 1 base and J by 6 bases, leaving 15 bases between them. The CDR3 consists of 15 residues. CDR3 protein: CSVEGDSSADEKLFF. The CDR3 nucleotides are TGCAGCGTTGAAGGAGATAGCTCCGCGGATGAAAAACTGTTTTTT.

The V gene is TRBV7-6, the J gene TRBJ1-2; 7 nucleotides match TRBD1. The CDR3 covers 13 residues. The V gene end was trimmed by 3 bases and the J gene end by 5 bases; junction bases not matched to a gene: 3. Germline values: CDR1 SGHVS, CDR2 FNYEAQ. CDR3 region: CASSFPQGYGYTF. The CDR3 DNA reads TGTGCCAGCAGCTTTCCACAGGGGTATGGCTACACCTTC.

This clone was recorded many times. This CDR3 reads CASRPTSGSSDTQYF. Here the CDR3 DNA reads TGTGCCAGCAGACCTACTAGCGGGAGTTCAGATACGCAGTATTTT. The chain carries TRBV7-8 and TRBJ2-3, with 11 positions matching TRBD2. CDR3 size: 15 residues. V lost 6 bases to trimming and J lost 4 bases; unmatched junction nucleotides: 6. Germline assignment: CDR1 SGHVS and CDR2 FQNEAQ.

In DNA, the CDR3 is TGTGCCAGCAGTTTAATTGGCCCGAATGAAAAACTGTTTTTT. Translated, it gives CASSLIGPNEKLFF. J is TRBJ1-4 and V is TRBV27, with D hard to call. Trimming pared 2 bases from V and 5 bases from J, leaving 9 bases between. The CDR3 is 14 amino acids. Germline lookup yields CDR1 MNHEY and CDR2 SMNVEV (reference sequence). Drawing the rest from reference TRBV27 and TRBJ1-4, the complete variable domain is EAQVTQNPRYLITVTGKKLTVTCSQNMNHEYMSWYRQDPGLGLRQIYYSMNVEVTDKGDVPEGYKVSRKEKRNFPLILESPSPNQTSLYFCASSLIGPNEKLFFGSGTQLSVL.

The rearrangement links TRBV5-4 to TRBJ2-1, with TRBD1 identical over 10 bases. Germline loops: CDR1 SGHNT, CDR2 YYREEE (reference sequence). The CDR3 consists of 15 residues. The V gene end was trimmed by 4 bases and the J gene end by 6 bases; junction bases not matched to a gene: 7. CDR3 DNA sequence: TGTGCCAGCAGCCCCCGGGACAGGGGTGGCAATGAGCAGTTCTTC. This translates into CASSPRDRGGNEQFF.

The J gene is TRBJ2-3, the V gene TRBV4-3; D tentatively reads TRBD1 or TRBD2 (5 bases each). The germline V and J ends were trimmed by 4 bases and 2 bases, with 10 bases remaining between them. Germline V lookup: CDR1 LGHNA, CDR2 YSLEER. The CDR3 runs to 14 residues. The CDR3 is CASSPLGTTDTQYF. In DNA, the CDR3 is TGCGCCAGCAGCCCCCTGGGGACCACAGATACGCAGTATTTT.

The CDR3 sequence is CASSPGYSTEAFF. CDR3 DNA sequence: TGTGCCAGCAGTCCAGGGTACTCCACTGAAGCTTTCTTT. The chain is built from TRBV7-3 and TRBJ1-1; D possibly corresponds to TRBD1 (5 bases). Trimming shortened V by 6 bases and J by 4 bases, and 12 bases separated the two germline ends. The CDR3 has 13 residues. Germline CDR1 SGHTA, CDR2 FQGTGA.

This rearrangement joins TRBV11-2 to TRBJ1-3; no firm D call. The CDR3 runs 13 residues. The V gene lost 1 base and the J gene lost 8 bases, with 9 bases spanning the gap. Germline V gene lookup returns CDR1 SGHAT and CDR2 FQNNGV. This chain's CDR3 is CASSLVGFDTIYF. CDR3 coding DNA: TGTGCCAGCAGCTTAGTAGGGTTCGACACCATATATTTT.

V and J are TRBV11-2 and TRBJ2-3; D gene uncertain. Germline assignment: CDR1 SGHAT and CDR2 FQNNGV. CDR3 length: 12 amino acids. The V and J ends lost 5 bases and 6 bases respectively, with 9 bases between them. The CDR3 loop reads CASSPDEDTQYF. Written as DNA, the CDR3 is TGTGCCAGCAGCCCGGACGAGGATACGCAGTATTTT. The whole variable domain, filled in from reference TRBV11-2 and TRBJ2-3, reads EAGVAQSPRYKIIEKRQSVAFWCNPISGHATLYWYQQILGQGPKLLIQFQNNGVVDDSQLPKDRFSAERLKGVDSTLKIQPAKLEDSAVYLCASSPDEDTQYFGPGTRLTVL.

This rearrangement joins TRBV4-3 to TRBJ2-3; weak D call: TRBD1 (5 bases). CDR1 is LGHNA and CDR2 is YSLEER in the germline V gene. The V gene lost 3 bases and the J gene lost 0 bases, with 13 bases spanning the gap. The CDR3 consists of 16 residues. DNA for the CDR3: TGCGCCAGCAGCCAGTCAGGACAAACTAGCACAGATACGCAGTATTTT. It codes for CASSQSGQTSTDTQYF.

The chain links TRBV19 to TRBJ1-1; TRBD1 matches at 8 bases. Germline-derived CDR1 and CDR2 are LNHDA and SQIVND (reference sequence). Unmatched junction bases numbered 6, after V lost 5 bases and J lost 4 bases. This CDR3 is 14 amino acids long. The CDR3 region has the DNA TGTGCCAGTAGTGGACAGGGAAAAGGCACTGAAGCTTTCTTT. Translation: CASSGQGKGTEAFF. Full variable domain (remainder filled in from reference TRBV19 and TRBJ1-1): DGGITQSPKYLFRKEGQNVTLSCEQNLNHDAMYWYRQDPGQGLRLIYYSQIVNDFQKGDIAEGYSVSREKKESFPLTVTSAQKNPTAFYLCASSGQGKGTEAFFGQGTRLTVV.

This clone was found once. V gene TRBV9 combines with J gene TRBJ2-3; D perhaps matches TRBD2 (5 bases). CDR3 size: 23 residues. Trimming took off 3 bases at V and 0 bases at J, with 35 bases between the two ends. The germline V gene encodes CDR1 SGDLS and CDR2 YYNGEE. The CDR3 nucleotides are TGTGCCAGCAGCGGCGAGCGGACCCGGTATTATTTTGGTTACGCCGAAAGCACAGATACGCAGTATTTT. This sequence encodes CASSGERTRYYFGYAESTDTQYF.

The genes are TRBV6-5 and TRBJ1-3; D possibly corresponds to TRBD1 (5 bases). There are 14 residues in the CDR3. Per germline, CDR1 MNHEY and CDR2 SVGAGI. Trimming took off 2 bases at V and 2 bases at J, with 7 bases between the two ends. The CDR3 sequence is CASSYLGAGNTIYF. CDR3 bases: TGTGCCAGCAGTTACCTAGGGGCTGGAAACACCATATATTTT.

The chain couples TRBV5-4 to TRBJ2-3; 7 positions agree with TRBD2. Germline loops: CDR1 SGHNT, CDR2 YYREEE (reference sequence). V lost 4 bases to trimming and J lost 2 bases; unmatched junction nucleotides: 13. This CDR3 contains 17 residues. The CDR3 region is CASSAQLARRFTDTQYF. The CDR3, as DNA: TGTGCCAGCAGCGCCCAACTAGCGAGGAGGTTCACAGATACGCAGTATTTT.

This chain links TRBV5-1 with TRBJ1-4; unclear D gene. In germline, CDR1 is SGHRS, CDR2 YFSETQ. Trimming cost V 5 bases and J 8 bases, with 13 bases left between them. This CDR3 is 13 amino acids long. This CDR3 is CASRVRPEEKLFF. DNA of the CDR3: TGCGCCAGCAGGGTGCGGCCTGAGGAAAAACTGTTTTTT.

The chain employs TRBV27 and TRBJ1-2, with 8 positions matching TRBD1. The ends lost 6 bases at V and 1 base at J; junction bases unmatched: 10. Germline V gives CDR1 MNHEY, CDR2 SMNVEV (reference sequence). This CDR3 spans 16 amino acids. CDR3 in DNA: TGTGCCAGCAGACCGGGGGGGACAGGATATAACTATGGCTACACCTTC. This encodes CASRPGGTGYNYGYTF.

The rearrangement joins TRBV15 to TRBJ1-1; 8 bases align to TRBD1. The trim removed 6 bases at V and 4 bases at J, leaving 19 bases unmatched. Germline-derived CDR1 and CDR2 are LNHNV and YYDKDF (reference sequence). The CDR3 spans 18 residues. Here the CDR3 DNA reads TGTGCCACCAGAGAAACCAGGGGGCATACCGGCATTCCCACTGAAGCTTTCTTT. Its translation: CATRETRGHTGIPTEAFF. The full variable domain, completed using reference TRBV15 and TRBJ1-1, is DAMVIQNPRYQVTQFGKPVTLSCSQTLNHNVMYWYQQKSSQAPKLLFHYYDKDFNNEADTPDNFQSRRPNTSFCFLDIRSPGLGDTAMYLCATRETRGHTGIPTEAFFGQGTRLTVV.

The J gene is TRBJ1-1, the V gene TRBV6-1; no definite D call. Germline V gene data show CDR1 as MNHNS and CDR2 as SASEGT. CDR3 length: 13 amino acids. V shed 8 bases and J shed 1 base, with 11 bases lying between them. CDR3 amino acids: CASFKQRNTEAFF. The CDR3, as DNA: TGTGCCAGCTTCAAGCAGAGGAACACTGAAGCTTTCTTT.

The CDR3 DNA reads TGTGCCAGCAGTGAGGGGACAGAGTACGAGCAGTACTTC. Translation gives CASSEGTEYEQYF. The rearrangement uses TRBV6-1 and TRBJ2-7; 7 bases are shared with TRBD1. The CDR3 has 13 amino acids. V shed 3 bases and J 4 bases; nucleotides not matched to a gene: 3. Germline assignment: CDR1 MNHNS and CDR2 SASEGT.

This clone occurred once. In nucleotides, the CDR3 is TGTGCCAGCAGCCCCGTGGGGGGCGGAACTGAAGCTTTCTTT. Its translation: CASSPVGGGTEAFF. The chain has TRBV6-6 and TRBJ1-1; D possibly corresponds to TRBD1 (6 bases). The CDR3 has 14 amino acids. Trimming removed 6 bases at V and 5 bases at J, with 16 bases between. Germline V gives CDR1 MNHNY, CDR2 SVGAGI (reference sequence).

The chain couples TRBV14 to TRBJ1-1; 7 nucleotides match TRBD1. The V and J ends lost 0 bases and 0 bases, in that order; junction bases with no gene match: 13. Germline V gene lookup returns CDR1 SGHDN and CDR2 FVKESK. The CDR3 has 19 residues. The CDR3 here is CASSQERDRSWVVNTEAFF. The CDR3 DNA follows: TGTGCCAGCAGCCAAGAGCGGGACAGAAGTTGGGTAGTGAACACTGAAGCTTTCTTT. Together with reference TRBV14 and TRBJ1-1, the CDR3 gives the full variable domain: EAGVTQFPSHSVIEKGQTVTLRCDPISGHDNLYWYRRVMGKEIKFLLHFVKESKQDESGMPNNRFLAERTGGTYSTLKVQPAELEDSGVYFCASSQERDRSWVVNTEAFFGQGTRLTVV.

The CDR3 loop reads CASSSQGATNEKLFF. The CDR3 region has the DNA TGTGCCAGCAGTTCACAGGGGGCAACTAATGAAAAACTGTTTTTT. The chain links TRBV6-6 to TRBJ1-4; 8 nucleotides align to TRBD1. Trimming cost V 4 bases and J 0 bases; bases outside gene matches: 1. The CDR3 runs 15 residues. From germline, CDR1 is MNHNY and CDR2 SVGAGI (reference sequence).

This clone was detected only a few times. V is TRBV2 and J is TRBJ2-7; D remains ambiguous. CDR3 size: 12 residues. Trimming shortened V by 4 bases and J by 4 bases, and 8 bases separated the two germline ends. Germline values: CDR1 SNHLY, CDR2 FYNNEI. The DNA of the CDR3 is TGTGCCAGCAGTGTGTCGGAGTACGAGCAGTACTTC. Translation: CASSVSEYEQYF.

The CDR3 protein is CASRDLTGRSEQYF. DNA of the CDR3: TGTGCCAGCAGGGATCTGACAGGGAGAAGCGAGCAGTACTTC. The V and J genes are TRBV6-5 and TRBJ2-7, with 7 bases that match TRBD1. V was clipped by 6 bases and J by 6 bases; unmatched bases: 11. This CDR3 has 14 amino acids. Germline lookup yields CDR1 MNHEY and CDR2 SVGAGI.

The CDR3 loop reads CASSRGGSSTDTQYF. The CDR3 DNA follows: TGTGCCAGCAGCCGGGGTGGGTCGTCCACAGATACGCAGTATTTT. The chain joins TRBV7-3 to TRBJ2-3, with D possibly TRBD2 on 5 matching bases. In germline, CDR1 is SGHTA, CDR2 FQGTGA. There are 15 residues in the CDR3. The V end lost 5 bases, the J end lost 2 bases, and 14 bases lay between the germline ends.

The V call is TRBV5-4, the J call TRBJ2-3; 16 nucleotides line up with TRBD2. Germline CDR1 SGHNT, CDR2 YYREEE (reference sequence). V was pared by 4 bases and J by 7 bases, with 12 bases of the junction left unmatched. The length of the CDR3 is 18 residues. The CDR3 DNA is TGTGCCAGCAGCCAAGGGACTAGCGGGGGGGTAGCTTCAAATACGCAGTATTTT. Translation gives CASSQGTSGGVASNTQYF.